One sample yielded the 7 T cell receptor beta chains listed below, sequenced in a study of T cells in women clearing cervical HPV infection. Profiled with immunoSEQ multiplex PCR; TCRdb holds only in-frame clones, not every one. Its clone listing holds roughly 20,000 clones. What was sequenced was blood buffy coat. The receptors were gathered from a woman aged 18 to 75 with a cervical HPV16 infection that either progressed to CIN3+ or cleared (not recorded which).

Details on this clone: The CDR3 end lies 3 residues beyond the end of the read and is filled in from the germline J gene. This chain connects TRBV29-1 to TRBJ2-5; perhaps TRBD2 as D (6 bases). There are 13 residues in the CDR3. Germline CDR1 reads SQVTM; CDR2 reads ANQGSEA. V lost 2 bases and J lost 5, with 12 bases in between. CDR3 DNA, as far as it was read: TGCAGCGTTGAATGGGGGGTGGGGGAGACC. It is translated as CSVEWGVGET. The full CDR3 protein is CSVEWGVGETQYF.

As to this clone: Sequencing ends 3 residues short of the CDR3 end; the germline J gene provides the rest. The rearrangement uses TRBV12-3 or TRBV12-4 and TRBJ2-3; TRBD1 might be the D (6 bases). The CDR3 spans 15 residues. The V and J ends lost 3 bases and 1 base respectively, with 11 bases between them. CDR3 loop: CASSFDRTGTDTQYF. The part of the CDR3 DNA that was read is TGTGCCAGCAGTTTCGACAGGACGGGCACAGATACG.

Concerning this clone: The read halts 3 residues ahead of the CDR3 end, with the missing end drawn from the germline J gene. The V call is TRBV30, the J call TRBJ1-2; weak D call: TRBD1 (5 bases). The CDR3 has 11 amino acids. V lost 4 bases, J lost 4 bases, and 7 bases lay in between. Germline values: CDR1 GTSNPN, CDR2 SVGIG (reference sequence). CDR3: CAWNTGYGYTF. Partial CDR3 DNA: TGTGCCTGGAACACAGGCTATGGC.

Regarding this clone: The read comes to an end 3 residues before the CDR3 does, leaving the germline J gene to fill in the end. The J gene is TRBJ2-6, the V gene TRBV5-1; maybe TRBD1 (5 bases). Between the trimmed V and J ends, which lost 4 bases and 0 bases, there was a span of 11 bases. In germline, CDR1 is SGHRS, CDR2 YFSETQ. This CDR3 is 16 amino acids long. CDR3 DNA, as far as it was read: TGCGCCAGCAGCCTCGTGACAGCCTCTGGGGCCAACGTC. The encoded protein is CASSLVTASGANV. From start to end, the CDR3 is CASSLVTASGANVLTF. Combining the CDR3 with reference TRBV5-1 and TRBJ2-6 gives the whole variable domain KAGVTQTPRYLIKTRGQQVTLSCSPISGHRSVSWYQQTPGQGLQFLFEYFSETQRNKGNFPGRFSGRQFSNSRSEMNVSTLELGDSALYLCASSLVTASGANVLTFGAGSRLTVL.

Concerning this clone: The DNA ends 3 residues before the CDR3 does, and the rest of the CDR3 is filled in from the germline J gene. The rearrangement uses TRBV5-1 and TRBJ2-1; the D gene is possibly TRBD2 (5 bases). V lost 4 bases and J lost 8, with 10 bases in between. Germline values: CDR1 SGHRS, CDR2 YFSETQ. The CDR3 loop spans 12 amino acids. The covered CDR3 bases are TGCGCCAGCAGCCCTCGGGGATATGAG. It codes for CASSPRGYE. The whole CDR3 is CASSPRGYEQFF.

Comments on this clone: Coverage ceases 3 residues before the CDR3 finishes, and the germline J gene fills in the end. The chain combines TRBV12-3 or TRBV12-4 with TRBJ2-3; 11 bases map to TRBD2. The CDR3 consists of 16 residues. Trimming cost V 3 bases and J 0 bases; bases outside gene matches: 2. Incomplete CDR3 DNA: TGTGCCAGCAGTTTGCGACTAGCGGGGAGCACAGATACG. This sequence encodes CASSLRLAGSTDT. The CDR3, in full, reads CASSLRLAGSTDTQYF.

Worth noting for this clone: The read ends 3 residues shy of where the CDR3 ends; the end is completed using the germline J gene. The chain links TRBV20-1 to TRBJ2-2; TRBD1 agrees at 7 bases. V lost 2 bases to trimming and J lost 6 bases; unmatched junction nucleotides: 3. This CDR3 spans 13 amino acids. The germline CDR1 and CDR2 sequences are DFQATT and SNEGSKA (reference sequence). The CDR3 sequence: CSARNRGPGELFF. The covered CDR3 bases are TGCAGTGCTAGAAACAGGGGTCCCGGGGAG.